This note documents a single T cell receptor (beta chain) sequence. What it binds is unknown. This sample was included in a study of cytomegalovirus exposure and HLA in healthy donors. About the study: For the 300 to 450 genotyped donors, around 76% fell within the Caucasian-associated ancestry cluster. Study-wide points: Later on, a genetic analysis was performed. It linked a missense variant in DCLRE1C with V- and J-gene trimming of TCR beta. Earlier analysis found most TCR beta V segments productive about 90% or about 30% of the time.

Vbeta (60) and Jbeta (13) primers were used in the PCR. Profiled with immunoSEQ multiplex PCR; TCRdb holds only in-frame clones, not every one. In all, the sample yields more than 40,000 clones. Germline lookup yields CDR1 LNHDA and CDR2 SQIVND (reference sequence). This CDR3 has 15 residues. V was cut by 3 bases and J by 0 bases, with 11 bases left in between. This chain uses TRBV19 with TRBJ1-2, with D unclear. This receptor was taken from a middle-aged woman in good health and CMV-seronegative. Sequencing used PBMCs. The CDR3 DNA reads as TGTGCCAGTAGTATTTCGGCGGTTTCTAACTATGGCTACACCTTC. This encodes CASSISAVSNYGYTF.